This note documents a single TCR beta chain sequence. Its antigen remains unknown. These data originate in a study of CXCR3-negative and CXCR3-positive naive CD8 T cells. The TRB libraries of cDNA were built by UMI-labeled 5' RACE. From its re-call of the 5' RACE reads, TCRdb lists each CDR3 protein once, without DNA. The record lists about 8,700 distinct CDR3 sequences, of which the ten most abundant hold approximately 2.1%. Naive CD8+ T cells had a CD45RO-CCR7+CD27+CD95- phenotype. Study results and caveats: Both naive subsets carried similar amounts of surface CD5, so TCR strength was inferred from TRB CDR3 properties. Comparably high diversity marked both naive subsets, whereas memory CD8+ cells had much lower diversity.

Looked up from germline, CDR1 is MGHRA and CDR2 is YSYEKL. This CDR3 comprises 14 residues. This rearrangement joins TRBV4-1 to TRBJ2-1. Sequencing used naive CXCR3- CD8+ T cells from blood. Indicated subset: CD45RO-CCR7+CD27+CD95- naive CD8+ T cells lacking CXCR3 (TNR3-). This TCR derives from a human donor in good health. Some clones in this sample may be carry-over from other donors' samples. CDR3: CASSQGAGKNEQFF.